The clone carrying this T cell receptor (beta chain) was observed a handful of times. No antigen is known for it. TCRB transcripts that were expressed got sequenced, as all of the isolated RNA had been reverse transcribed. Method: immunoSEQ multiplex PCR; TCRdb's copy keeps in-frame clones and lacks some. The sample has 350,000 to 450,000 clones; roughly 12% are singletons. The data originate from a study of beta chain features in type 1 diabetes. Notes on the study in general: People with Type 1 diabetes carried modestly yet significantly shorter TCRB CDR3s in all four CD4+ subsets. Sampled from patients, naive, central memory and Treg TCRB repertoires appeared more similar than those sampled from healthy donors. PCR might show a preference for shorter templates, equally across patients and controls.

V was trimmed by 2 bases and J by 7 bases, leaving 14 bases between them. Germline CDR1 MNHEY, CDR2 SVGAGI. The CDR3 sequence is 15 residues long. This sequence originates from a woman under 30 with type 1 diabetes. Sequenced material: naive CD4+ T cells from blood. This chain connects TRBV6-5 to TRBJ2-2; D uncertain. The CDR3 bases are TGTGCCAGCAGTTACGGAAACAGAGTACACGGGGAGCTGTTTTTT. Translation: CASSYGNRVHGELFF.